Listed below are T cell receptor beta chains from one sample, sequenced in a study of CD8 T cells in Susac syndrome. TCRdb fed the immunoSEQ multiplex PCR reads into MiXCR, producing one record per CDR3 protein. Of 150,000 to 180,000 distinct CDR3 sequences listed, approximately 95% are singletons. The specimen sequenced was CD4+ T cells from PBMCs. The receptors originated from a human donor with Susac syndrome. Each CDR3 is given with its conserved first and last residue. A row's size may be missing; if present it is once, few, many or a size class.

size	V	CDR3
.	TRBV27	CASSPMGVGTGYTF
.	TRBV7-2	CASSLAGYSYEQYF
.	TRBV11-3	CASSTPGQGTTGELFF
.	TRBV4-2	CASSRGDHSYEQYF
.	TRBV29-1	CSVGQPNSPLHF
.	TRBV25-1	CASSEARGQKNIQYF
once	TRBV6-1	CASRKTETTNEKLFF
.	TRBV20-1	CSARMDSAAHEQYF
.	TRBV18	CASSPEQLDGYTF
.	TRBV4-1	CASSRTESYNEQFF
.	TRBV20-1	CSARLAGTKDTQYF
once	TRBV14	CASSQAAFAPEQYF
.	TRBV20-1	CSAVEESEQYF
.	TRBV7-8	CASSLTNRAGANVLTF
.	TRBV5-4	CASSLRLARGTGELFF
.	TRBV20-1	CSARLAGSDTQYF
.	TRBV7-2	CASSFGWRGGGEETQYF
.	TRBV7-9	CASSRGDNSPLHF
.	TRBV27	CASSLSFTLGSSLHF
.	TRBV18	CAPYEQYF
.	TRBV3-1	CASSQAQGGYEQYF
.	TRBV20-1	CSARPGDTQYF
.	TRBV4-1	CASSQASSGGRDEQFF
.	TRBV3-1	CASSGLAGLRMHYEQYF
.	TRBV25-1	CASSVAGGPPLYEQYF
once	TRBV6-5	CASSFTGGETQYF
.	TRBV28	CASSFRQGRTEAFF
.	TRBV11-2	CASSLGTSGSGSETQYF
.	TRBV7-8	CASRKGGPGTDTQYF
.	TRBV19	CASSISFWDREAGELFF
.	TRBV4-1	CASSQEGGRSDYGYTF
.	TRBV7-9	CASSPPGTAKNIQYF
.	TRBV5-4	CASSIRTVQETQYF
.	TRBV11-3	CASKSGNTDTQYF
.	TRBV7-9	CASSLVDSEAFF
.	TRBV9	CASSVGGGGGSYEQYF
.	TRBV19	CATHPGTSGGGELFF
.	TRBV20-1	CSAGGGGTQYF
.	TRBV6-6	CASSSVSGGYEQYF
few	TRBV7-8	CASSQMETQYF
once	TRBV7-2	CASSPPPGRETQYF
.	TRBV2	CASRGRTDTQYF
once	TRBV20-1	CSLTRGWADTQYF
.	TRBV4-3	CASSQDRRGSGANVLTF
.	TRBV9	CASSLPGQAYNEQFF
.	TRBV7-9	CAIAGTGKATEAFF
.	TRBV18	CASSSLVINEQFF
few	TRBV20-1	CSALQGSTEAFF
.	TRBV5-4	CASSLEPARLSYEQYF
.	TRBV6-1	CASSGSGGYQETQYF
.	TRBV4-1	CASSQGGVQETQYF
.	TRBV29-1	CSVMTTPSSYEQYF
.	TRBV5-1	CASSPRALESGELFF
.	TRBV4-3	CASSQDGQGEAFF
.	TRBV6-5	CASSLDPGQGSYGYTF